Here is one TCR beta chain with its context. The antigen is unknown. These data belong to a study of OX40 agonist ivuxolimab in advanced cancers. As for the study in general: Dose-escalation patients were diagnosed with hepatocellular carcinoma, melanoma, renal cell cancer or head and neck cancer. Study observations and caveats: Clonal expansion by week 6 occurred in CD4+ and CD8+ blood T cells (at 0.1 to 3.0 mg/kg).

The assay was immunoSEQ multiplex PCR, and TCRdb's table has in-frame clones only and misses some. Of around 53,000 clones listed, less than 90% were seen once; the top ten hold 0.6% to 0.8%. Patients with autoimmune history or systemic immunosuppression were excluded. With 7 bases removed from V and 1 base from J, the gap between germline ends came to 11 bases. Germline-derived CDR1 and CDR2 are MNHEY and SMNVEV (reference sequence). The CDR3 contains 14 residues. The chain carries TRBV27 and TRBJ1-3; D remains unclear. Sequencing was performed on CD4+ or CD8+ T cells sorted from blood, taken in a trial of the OX40 agonist ivuxolimab. The source of this sequence is an adult with an advanced solid tumor such as melanoma, head and neck, liver or kidney cancer. The CDR3 nucleotides are TGTGCCAGCAAAGGCGCGGGTTCTGGAAACACCATATATTTT. Its translation: CASKGAGSGNTIYF.